This T cell receptor beta chain originates from a study of blood T cells in healthy people across ages. Study conclusions and caveats: Per million T cells, TCR beta diversity dropped about linearly as age rose.

Sample-barcoded 5' priming and a J-beta primer mix drove a second PCR of roughly 6 to 12 cycles. TCRdb re-analysed the 5' RACE reads in MiXCR, keeping a single row per CDR3 protein. The sample has 630,000 or so distinct CDR3 sequences, about 30% seen once. Total RNA extraction produced at least 6 micrograms (per sample) for the study. This CDR3 region has 13 residues. Trimming removed 3 bases from V and 1 base from J, with 7 bases in between. Germline V gene sequence: CDR1 DFQATT, CDR2 SNEGSKA (reference sequence). This clonotype was seen ten or more times. The antigen remains unidentified. The receptor comes from a woman of 80 years or more in good health. The sequencing input was blood. V usage is TRBV20-1 and J usage is TRBJ2-1, with D perhaps being TRBD1 or TRBD2 (5 bases each). The CDR3 DNA reads TGCAGTGCTAGGGGACCATCCTACAATGAGCAGTTCTTC. Protein sequence: CSARGPSYNEQFF.